This T cell receptor (beta chain) was sequenced in a study of blood T cells in healthy people across ages (dated by TCRdb to 2013 to 2016). Regarding the study in general: In model experiments, roughly one uniquely barcoded TCR beta cDNA molecule per two T cells was captured by template switching. The study measured age-related changes in TCR beta repertoire diversity using deep sequencing normalized with unique cDNA molecular identifiers. Four age groups were formed from the donors: young (average 16 years), middle-aged (approximately 40), aged (around 62) and long-lived (82). To avoid experimental bias, donors of different ages were distributed randomly across sequencing lanes. The study analyzed two additional independent replicas of 1 million unique cDNA reads from the same blood draw for two donors, one aged 18 to 29 and one aged 80 or older.

CDR1 MNHEY and CDR2 SVGAGI were looked up in the germline V gene. From V the trimming removes 6 bases and from J it removes 2 bases, while the gene matches leave 7 bases of the junction unaccounted for. From the cysteine up to the phenylalanine, the CDR3 has a length of 15 residues. The retained sequence is limited to the CDR3, 45 bases, with the frame set at the first base. The investigation overall reported the following: Total diversity estimates from one million sequenced T cells were considered lower bounds and underestimates. Compared with the aged group, the long-lived group had more naive CD4+ T cells, fewer expanded clones and increased TCR diversity, suggesting age selection. Conclusive comparison of naive and antigen-experienced compartments was prevented by the profiling of bulk unsorted PBMCs. A strong correlation was found between observed TCR beta diversity and the percentage of naive T cells measured by flow cytometry. Because donor CMV infection status was unknown, age-related changes in expanded clonotypes were potentially confounded. As age increased, observed TCR beta diversity per million T cells dropped in a roughly linear way, and a significant reduction was already evident by age 40.

This clonotype has a handful of counts. No antigen is known for it. Within one base of it there is no much larger clone, and no base qualities were kept. Library method: 5' RACE. The listed sequencing device is Illumina HiSeq 2500. A second PCR of about 6 to 11 cycles was performed with a sample-barcoded 5' primer and a J-beta primer mix. A unique molecular identifier was introduced onto each TCR beta cDNA molecule by a template-switch 5' adaptor carrying 12 random nucleotides. At least 2.5 million CDR3-containing paired-end reads were obtained from each sample. First-strand cDNA synthesis was performed from all RNA using the Mint cDNA synthesis kit, with priming by a TRBC-specific oligonucleotide. All cDNA was treated with uracil-DNA glycosylase and then went through a first 18-cycle PCR with the universal primers M1SS and BC2_uni_R. The study's own analysis went as follows. For normalization, 1 million high-quality reads were randomly selected from each sample, with every read carrying a distinct molecular identifier. Reads sharing molecular identifiers were discarded rather than binned into consensus sequences. MiTCR, set to a Q25 quality threshold and the strictest error-elimination algorithm, was used for CDR3 identification, clonotype clustering and error correction. Lower-bound total TCR beta diversity was estimated with a nonparametric unseen species model using Euler transformation. TCRdb passed the public sequencing reads through fastp at Q25 and MiXCR, retaining productive beta sequences. Records with the same CDR3 protein are collapsed into one entry carrying the most frequent genes and DNA. Here the V and J calls rest on TCRdb's processing, not on the authors' analysis. The sample table contains 550,000 to 600,000 distinct CDR3 sequences; only one count was recorded for more than 45% of them. The ten biggest clones cover 20% to 25% of the sample.

Systemically healthy Caucasian individuals from Russia, roughly 40 in total and aged about 6 to 90 years, were included as donors. Ten milliliters of peripheral blood were drawn from each donor into EDTA-treated Vacutainer tubes. Ficoll-Paque density-gradient centrifugation was used to isolate PBMCs, with at least 7 million per sample. Total RNA, at least 6 micrograms per sample, was extracted from PBMCs with Trizol reagent. The percentages of naive CD45RAhigh/CD27high T cells were determined by flow cytometry on a PBMC aliquot from every donor. The chain is assembled from TRBV6-5 and TRBJ2-7, with 10 middle bases fitting TRBD1. This receptor was identified in an elderly man in good health. The specimen was blood. For the CDR3, the sequence is CASSLRDRGPYEQYF. The DNA sequence is as follows: TGTGCCAGCAGCCTCCGGGACAGGGGACCCTACGAGCAGTACTTC.